The entry that follows covers one TCR beta chain sequence. PCR was performed a second time for roughly 7 to 11 cycles using a sample-barcoded 5' primer and a J-beta primer mix. TCRdb reprocessed the 5' RACE reads with MiXCR, giving one entry per CDR3 protein. The sample consists of 650,000 or so distinct CDR3 sequences, under 65% of them appearing once. The record originates from a study of blood T cells in healthy people across ages. CDR3 length equals 17 residues. Germline V lookup: CDR1 DFQATT, CDR2 SNEGSKA (reference sequence). The chain uses TRBV20-1 and TRBJ2-5; 10 bases line up with TRBD2. The J call is in doubt because the DNA end fits TRBJ2-7 better. Specimen: blood. This clonotype originated in an elderly woman in good health. The CDR3 reads CSAREFPELAGTYEQYF. CDR3 DNA: TGCAGTGCTAGAGAGTTCCCGGAACTAGCGGGGACCTACGAGCAGTACTTC.